This passage covers 3 T cell receptor beta chains from one sample sequenced in a study of T cell responses to AZD1222 COVID-19 vaccine. Some clones are missing from TCRdb's copy, which holds only in-frame ones; the method was immunoSEQ multiplex PCR. This sample carries 120,000 or so clones, about 85% of them seen once, and the ten largest clones take over 5%. The sample in question was peripheral blood, obtained on day 0 of AZD1222 vaccination. These TCRs come from an adult in good health.

The chain recombines TRBV15 with TRBJ1-2; possible D gene TRBD1, 5 bases. V lost 5 bases and J lost 4, with 14 bases in between. CDR3 size: 14 residues. CDR1 is LNHNV and CDR2 is YYDKDF in the germline V gene (reference sequence). The CDR3 protein is CATSLREGIYGYTF. The CDR3 coding sequence is TGTGCCACCAGCCTCCGCGAGGGGATCTATGGCTACACCTTC.

The genes are TRBV28 and TRBJ1-4; D is ambiguous. Germline V gene lookup returns CDR1 MDHEN and CDR2 SYDVKM. The ends were cut back, 3 bases at V and 3 bases at J, with 5 bases in the middle. The CDR3 is 13 amino acids. DNA of the CDR3: TGTGCCAGCAGTTTCCCCTCTAATGAAAAACTGTTTTTT. Translating it yields CASSFPSNEKLFF.

J is TRBJ2-1 and V is TRBV27; D gene unclear. CDR3 length equals 12 residues. V was pared by 4 bases and J by 9 bases, with 10 bases between. Germline CDR1 and CDR2: MNHEY and SMNVEV (reference sequence). CDR3: CASSSVVSEQFF. In DNA form, the CDR3 reads TGTGCCAGCAGTTCGGTTGTTAGTGAGCAGTTCTTC.